This T cell receptor beta chain appears in the sequencing data of a study of regulatory T cells in long-lasting Graves disease. Arm-PCR of CDR3 regions and iRepertoire HTBI primers were used to build TCR beta libraries. TCRdb re-called the multiplex PCR reads with MiXCR, one entry per CDR3 protein. The table records about 220,000 distinct CDR3 sequences, around 17% of them present only once. This clonotype was seen repeatedly, ten times or more. What it binds is not known. Findings of the study overall: Compared with new cases, persistent Graves' patients showed reduced TCR diversity.

Described time point: newly diagnosed GD, antithyroid drugs for less than 3 months. The TCR library was made from RNA that had been extracted from PBMCs in TRIzol. Tubes containing EDTA received 8 to 9.5 milliliters of drawn peripheral blood. The receptor was isolated from a female donor with Graves disease. The sequenced sample was peripheral blood mononuclear cells (PBMCs), obtained at new diagnosis, from a patient treated with antithyroid drugs.

CDR3 protein: CASSKGLQETQYF. The CDR3 DNA follows: TGTGCCAGCAGTAAGGGGTTGCAAGAGACCCAGTACTTC. V gene TRBV6-1 combines with J gene TRBJ2-5, with TRBD1 as a possible D gene (5 bases). Germline CDR1 and CDR2: MNHNS and SASEGT. The CDR3 is made up of 13 amino acids. Trimming pared 5 bases from V and 2 bases from J, leaving 9 bases between.